This T cell receptor (beta chain) is drawn from a study of OX40 agonist ivuxolimab in advanced cancers. Notes on the study in general: Expanded clones tended on average to be more numerous among CD8+ T cells than CD4+.

This CDR3 region has 13 residues. CDR1 and CDR2 from the germline V gene are KGHSH and LQKENI. The junction had 2 bases not matched to a gene; V was cut back by 3 bases and J by 6 bases. Some clones are missing from TCRdb's copy, which holds only in-frame ones; the method was immunoSEQ multiplex PCR. The sample includes 99,000 or so clones, over 75% of them seen just once. Comment on this clone: Its cognate antigen is unknown.

The input for sequencing was CD4+ or CD8+ T cells sorted from blood, taken in a trial of the OX40 agonist ivuxolimab. The TCR was taken from an adult with an advanced solid tumor such as melanoma, head and neck, liver or kidney cancer. The chain joins TRBV18 to TRBJ2-3, with 8 positions matching TRBD2. The CDR3 DNA reads TGTGCCAGCTCACCGGGACTAGTGGATACGCAGTATTTT. It encodes CASSPGLVDTQYF.